The clone carrying this TCR beta chain was picked up one time. Allocation to cohorts depended on clinical history reported by the participants. With 4 bases removed from V and 8 bases from J, the gap between germline ends came to 14 bases. Germline assignment: CDR1 SGHKS and CDR2 YYEKEE (reference sequence). The CDR3 contains 13 residues. In the authors' workflow: Estimation of nucleated cell counts relied on the amplification of reference gene primers. Measured with immunoSEQ multiplex PCR; TCRdb has only the in-frame clones, and not every one. The DNA gave D and trimming, while V, J and clone size come from that table. The sample holds under 300,000 clones; approximately 90% are singletons and the top ten take approximately 2%. These data come from a study of blood T cell repertoires in COVID-19.

The rearrangement joins TRBV5-5 to TRBJ2-3; possibly TRBD1 for D (5 bases). The clonotype was recovered from a woman aged 60-75 years in a cohort exposed to, infected with or recovered from COVID-19 (not recorded which). Sequencing was performed on PBMCs or T cells enriched from blood (not recorded which). The CDR3 DNA is TGTGCCAGCAGCGGGGCACAGGCGCGTACGCAGTATTTT. Its protein is CASSGAQARTQYF.